Listed below are T cell receptor beta chains from one sample, sequenced in a study of T cells after yellow fever vaccination. TCRdb used MiXCR to reprocess the 5' RACE reads, holding one entry per CDR3 protein. The data hold 500,000 to 650,000 distinct CDR3 sequences, with around an eighth observed a single time. The starting material was PBMCs, obtained on the day of the yellow fever booster vaccination. Source of these receptors: a man aged 25-45 years who received the YFV17D yellow fever vaccine. Both conserved end residues are part of each CDR3. The D gene is left open where the match is weak. The size entry is marked missing in some rows and otherwise reads once, few, many or a size class.

V gene	D gene	J gene	clone size	CDR3 protein	CDR3 DNA
TRBV29-1	-	TRBJ1-6	few	CSVEDQRGGRLHF	TGCAGCGTTGAAGATCAAAGGGGGGGGCGTCTCCACTTT
TRBV28	-	TRBJ2-3	-	CASSPLPRGADTQYF	TGTGCCAGCAGTCCCCTCCCGAGGGGGGCAGATACGCAGTATTTT
TRBV19	-	TRBJ2-7	-	CASASGYSYEQYF	TGTGCCAGTGCCAGCGGGTACTCCTACGAGCAGTACTTC
TRBV10-2	-	TRBJ2-7	few	CASSESAGLTYEQYF	TGCGCCAGCAGTGAATCGGCAGGGTTGACCTACGAGCAGTACTTC
TRBV11-2	TRBD1	TRBJ1-5	-	CASSPTYGTGRDQPQHF	TGTGCCAGCAGCCCAACATATGGGACAGGGAGGGATCAGCCCCAGCATTTT
TRBV10-2	TRBD1	TRBJ1-2	-	CASSESDREYYGYTF	TGCGCCAGCAGTGAGTCAGACAGGGAGTACTATGGCTACACCTTC
TRBV19	TRBD2	TRBJ2-1	-	CATFSGVSYNEQFF	TGTGCCACCTTTAGCGGGGTATCCTACAATGAGCAGTTCTTC
TRBV7-9	-	TRBJ2-1	-	CASSLGVLTYNEQFF	TGTGCCAGCAGCCTAGGAGTCCTGACCTACAATGAGCAGTTCTTC
TRBV6-5	-	TRBJ2-2	-	CASSYPGYREELFF	TGTGCCAGCAGCTACCCCGGCTACCGAGAGGAGCTGTTTTTT
TRBV20-1	TRBD1	TRBJ1-6	few	CSASASQGNNSPLHF	TGCAGTGCTAGCGCCTCACAGGGGAATAATTCACCCCTCCACTTT
TRBV28	-	TRBJ2-7	few	CASSKGGMRSYEQYF	TGTGCCAGCTCAAAGGGGGGGATGAGATCCTACGAGCAGTACTTC
TRBV5-5	-	TRBJ2-3	-	CASVRGNLVYF	TGTGCCAGCGTTAGGGGTAATCTAGTGTATTTT
TRBV20-1	-	TRBJ2-7	few	CSASWEYEQYF	TGCAGTGCTAGTTGGGAGTACGAGCAGTACTTC
TRBV19	TRBD1	TRBJ1-5	-	CASSIVGTGAFYQPQHF	TGTGCCAGTAGTATAGTCGGGACAGGGGCTTTCTATCAGCCCCAGCATTTT
TRBV20-1	-	TRBJ2-3	few	CSAPGWKDTQYF	TGCAGTGCTCCAGGGTGGAAAGATACGCAGTATTTT
TRBV20-1	-	TRBJ1-6	-	CSARDRGPSANSPLHF	TGCAGTGCTAGAGATAGGGGCCCCTCGGCGAATTCACCCCTCCACTTT
TRBV5-1	TRBD1	TRBJ2-7	-	CASHPGTEGVEQYF	TGCGCCAGCCATCCCGGGACAGAGGGGGTCGAGCAGTACTTC
TRBV7-8	TRBD2	TRBJ2-1	many	CASSLGAGGTYNEQFF	TGTGCCAGCAGCTTAGGGGCGGGAGGGACGTACAATGAGCAGTTCTTC
TRBV20-1	-	TRBJ1-1	-	CSAYTGPGSEAFF	TGCAGTGCTTATACAGGCCCTGGGTCTGAAGCTTTCTTT
TRBV3-1	-	TRBJ2-5	-	CASSQGTQETQYF	TGTGCCAGCAGCCAGGGGACTCAAGAGACCCAGTACTTC
TRBV7-2	-	TRBJ1-2	-	CASSLDLRGYTF	TGTGCCAGCAGCTTAGATTTACGCGGCTACACCTTC
TRBV18	TRBD2	TRBJ2-7	-	CASHAPLAGGPYEQYF	TGTGCCAGCCACGCCCCCCTGGCGGGAGGTCCCTACGAGCAGTACTTC
TRBV18	TRBD1	TRBJ1-1	many	CASTAGTGNTEAFF	TGTGCCAGCACGGCCGGGACAGGGAACACTGAAGCTTTCTTT
TRBV4-3	-	TRBJ2-3	-	CASSQEQIPTDTQYF	TGCGCCAGCAGCCAAGAACAGATACCGACAGATACGCAGTATTTT
TRBV29-1	-	TRBJ2-2	-	CSVGRDHTGELFF	TGCAGCGTTGGTCGGGACCACACCGGGGAGCTGTTTTTT
TRBV20-1	-	TRBJ1-2	-	CSASFQGYDGYTF	TGCAGTGCTAGTTTTCAGGGTTACGATGGCTACACCTTC
TRBV5-1	-	TRBJ2-1	many	CASSLVSKYNEQFF	TGCGCCAGCAGCTTGGTTTCCAAATACAATGAGCAGTTCTTC
TRBV20-1	TRBD1	TRBJ2-2	few	CSAQAPTGTGYTGELFF	TGCAGTGCCCAAGCCCCTACCGGGACAGGGTACACCGGGGAGCTGTTTTTT
TRBV6-6	-	TRBJ2-2	-	CASILAPAGELFF	TGTGCCAGCATCCTAGCCCCAGCGGGGGAGCTGTTTTTT